A selection of T cell receptor beta chains follows, all from one sample in a study of CD8+ T cells in alopecia areata. Profiling relied on immunoSEQ multiplex PCR, and the TCRdb table lists in-frame clones only, not all of them. Among under 250,000 clones listed, more than 45% were seen once. The specimen comprised CD4+ T cells sorted from blood, sampled at week 4, from a patient treated with tofacitinib. The receptors shown here come from a human donor with alopecia areata. CDR3s include the opening cysteine and the closing phenylalanine or tryptophan. D genes are given only for firm matches. Expanded clones get a size class; other rows say once, few or many, or leave the size out.

J gene | D gene | clone size | CDR3 length | V gene | CDR3 DNA | CDR3 protein
TRBJ2-7 | TRBD1 | NA | 16 | TRBV29-1 | TGCAGCGTTGAAGCTTCGCCCCGGGACAGGTCCCGCGAGCAGTACTTC | CSVEASPRDRSREQYF
TRBJ2-1 | TRBD1 | few | 15 | TRBV11-3 | TGTGCCAGCAGCTTCCGGGACAGGGCACGCGATGAGCAGTTCTTC | CASSFRDRARDEQFF
TRBJ1-5 | TRBD1 | NA | 14 | TRBV25-1 | TGTGCCAGCAGTGTGGGACAGGGCAATCAGCCCCAGCATTTT | CASSVGQGNQPQHF
TRBJ1-2 | TRBD1 | NA | 12 | TRBV30 | TGTGCCTGGAGTCCAGGGGGCTATGGCTACACCTTC | CAWSPGGYGYTF
TRBJ2-5 | TRBD2 | NA | 15 | TRBV9 | TGTGCCAGCAGCGTAGATGAGCGGGGGTGGGAGACCCAGTACTTC | CASSVDERGWETQYF
TRBJ2-7 | TRBD2 | NA | 15 | TRBV9 | TGTGCCAGCAGCACAGGGACTAGCGGATCCTACGAGCAGTACTTC | CASSTGTSGSYEQYF
TRBJ2-7 | NA | NA | 12 | TRBV7-8 | TGTGCCAGCAGCTTAAGTTTTAAGGAGCAGTACTTC | CASSLSFKEQYF
TRBJ2-1 | NA | NA | 12 | TRBV29-1 | TGCAGCTTCAGGCGGGATTACAATGAGCAGTTCTTC | CSFRRDYNEQFF
TRBJ1-1 | TRBD1 | few | 14 | TRBV4-3 | TGCGCCAGCAGCCAAGATTTACAGGGGACTGAAGCTTTCTTT | CASSQDLQGTEAFF
TRBJ2-3 | NA | NA | 11 | TRBV29-1 | TGCAGCGTCCCAGCGAGAGATACGCAGTATTTT | CSVPARDTQYF
TRBJ2-7 | NA | NA | 14 | TRBV30 | TGTGCCTGGATTCGTGGACCCCTCTCCTACGAGCAGTACTTC | CAWIRGPLSYEQYF
TRBJ1-5 | NA | NA | 15 | TRBV27 | TGTGCCAGCAGTTTCGGGGCTTCTAGCAATCAGCCCCAGCATTTT | CASSFGASSNQPQHF
TRBJ2-7 | NA | NA | 14 | TRBV30 | TGTGCCTGGAGCGGGCGGTTAAGTCGGTCCGAGCAGTACTTC | CAWSGRLSRSEQYF
TRBJ2-2 | TRBD2 | NA | 15 | TRBV6-5 | TGTGCCAGCAGTTACTCCAGGGAGGGCACCGGGGAGCTGTTTTTT | CASSYSREGTGELFF
TRBJ1-2 | NA | once | 14 | TRBV25-1 | TGTGCCAGCAGTCCCGTAGGTTCGATTTATGGCTACACCTTC | CASSPVGSIYGYTF
TRBJ2-7 | NA | once | 13 | TRBV11-1 | TGTGCCAGCAGCTCCGGGAATTACATCGAGCAGTACTTC | CASSSGNYIEQYF
TRBJ1-2 | TRBD1 | NA | 16 | TRBV7-9 | TGTGCCAGCAGCCAGTACCAGCGGGACAGGGGGTCTCGCTACACCTTC | CASSQYQRDRGSRYTF
TRBJ2-1 | NA | NA | 13 | TRBV29-1 | TGCAGCGTTGGACTGAGCTCCTACAATGAGCAGTTCTTC | CSVGLSSYNEQFF
TRBJ2-5 | TRBD1 | NA | 14 | TRBV28 | TGTGCCAGCAGTGTAACAGGGGGCCCCGAGACCCAGTACTTC | CASSVTGGPETQYF
TRBJ2-7 | NA | NA | 12 | TRBV5-1 | TGCGCCAGCAGCCTAGACAGATACGAGCAGTACTTC | CASSLDRYEQYF
TRBJ1-6 | NA | NA | 12 | TRBV27 | TGTGCCAGCAGGGTGGGGTTCTCACCCCTCCACTTT | CASRVGFSPLHF
TRBJ2-7 | NA | NA | 16 | TRBV29-1 | TGCAGCGTTCGGGGGAACAAGGACAGGAGCTCCTACGAGCAGTACTTC | CSVRGNKDRSSYEQYF
TRBJ2-4 | NA | once | 16 | TRBV5-6 | TGTGCCAGCAGCTTCGGTTTGGGGGGCGCCGGGGACATTCAGTACTTC | CASSFGLGGAGDIQYF
TRBJ1-5 | NA | few | 17 | TRBV6-1 | TGTGCCAGCAGTGAAGCGCTTCAGGGGTATAGCAATCAGCCCCAGCATTTT | CASSEALQGYSNQPQHF
TRBJ2-1 | NA | many | 14 | TRBV2 | TGTGCCAGCAGTGAAGCGCTTCTTGGGAGTAGACAGTTCTTC | CASSEALLGSRQFF
TRBJ2-5 | NA | once | 13 | TRBV27 | TGTGCCAGCAGTTTCTCCAGGGCCAAGACCCAGTACTTC | CASSFSRAKTQYF
TRBJ2-2 | TRBD2 | NA | 15 | TRBV30 | TGTGCCTGGAGTGTAATTACTAGCGGGGGCGGGGAGCTGTTTTTT | CAWSVITSGGGELFF
TRBJ2-5 | NA | few | 15 | TRBV30 | TGTGCCTGGAGTGAGGGGGACACCCCAAGTCGGACCCAGTACTTC | CAWSEGDTPSRTQYF
TRBJ1-4 | NA | few | 14 | TRBV4-3 | TGCGCCAGCAGCCAGGCACAGGGAAATGAAAAACTGTTTTTT | CASSQAQGNEKLFF
TRBJ1-2 | NA | NA | 12 | TRBV18 | TGTGCCAGCTCACCGAGTGGAGGGGTTGTCACCTTC | CASSPSGGVVTF
TRBJ1-1 | NA | NA | 14 | TRBV15 | TGTGCCACCAGCAGAGACCTCCCGGGGGCTGAAGCTTTCTTT | CATSRDLPGAEAFF
TRBJ1-1 | NA | NA | 16 | TRBV27 | TGTGCCAGCAGTTTAAGAGGGATCGGGTGGAACACTGAAGCTTTCTTT | CASSLRGIGWNTEAFF
TRBJ1-2 | TRBD1 | NA | 14 | TRBV30 | TGTGCCTGGAGGTCGGACAGGGAATGGTATGGCTACACCTTC | CAWRSDREWYGYTF
TRBJ1-6 | TRBD1 | NA | 15 | TRBV2 | TGTGCCAGCAGCCCCTACAGGGGGCAGGATTCACCCCTCCACTTT | CASSPYRGQDSPLHF
TRBJ1-4 | TRBD1 | NA | 14 | TRBV6-5 | TGTGCCAGCAGTTACGGACAGGGGAATGAAAAACTGTTTTTT | CASSYGQGNEKLFF
TRBJ1-2 | TRBD1 | NA | 14 | TRBV30 | TGTGCCTGGAGCGGACAGGCTGCTAACTATGGCTACACCTTC | CAWSGQAANYGYTF
TRBJ1-6 | NA | NA | 16 | TRBV11-2 | TGTGCCAGCAGCCTCATCTGGAGCTCCTATAATTCACCCCTCCACTTT | CASSLIWSSYNSPLHF
TRBJ2-2 | NA | few | 15 | TRBV5-1 | TGCGCCAGCAGCTTCATGCCCTCCCTGGACGGGGAGCTGTTTTTT | CASSFMPSLDGELFF
TRBJ1-5 | NA | few | 13 | TRBV11-1 | TGTGCCAGCAGCCTCCGAGCGGAACAGCCCCAGCATTTT | CASSLRAEQPQHF
TRBJ2-2 | NA | once | 13 | TRBV30 | TGTGCCGCACGGACACCGAACACCGGGGAGCTGTTTTTT | CAARTPNTGELFF
TRBJ1-2 | NA | NA | 13 | TRBV15 | TGTGCCACCAGCAGAGACAGTCACTATGGCTACACCTTC | CATSRDSHYGYTF
TRBJ1-6 | NA | NA | 14 | TRBV30 | TGTGCCTGGAGTGTATCCAGGACTAATTCACCCCTCCACTTT | CAWSVSRTNSPLHF
TRBJ1-1 | TRBD1 | NA | 15 | TRBV6-1 | TGTGCCAGCAGGATGACAGGGGGGTCCGCTACTGAAGCTTTCTTT | CASRMTGGSATEAFF
TRBJ2-1 | NA | NA | 12 | TRBV29-1 | TGCAGCACCAGGACGGGCAGCAATGAGCAGTTCTTC | CSTRTGSNEQFF
TRBJ2-3 | TRBD2 | NA | 16 | TRBV30 | TGTGCCTGGAGTGTACTAGCGGGGGGTGTAACAGATACGCAGTATTTT | CAWSVLAGGVTDTQYF
TRBJ1-5 | TRBD1 | few | 13 | TRBV7-9 | TGTGCCAGCAGCTTAAACAGGGGGATGCCCCAGCATTTT | CASSLNRGMPQHF
TRBJ2-1 | NA | NA | 14 | TRBV6-5 | TGTGCCAGCAGACAGCTTTACTCCTACAATGAGCAGTTCTTC | CASRQLYSYNEQFF
TRBJ2-6 | TRBD1 | NA | 15 | TRBV2 | TGTGCCAGCAGGGACAGGGCATATGGGGCCAACGTCCTGACTTTC | CASRDRAYGANVLTF
TRBJ2-7 | NA | few | 15 | TRBV14 | TGTGCCAGCAGCCAGCTACAGGAAAGCTCCTACGAGCAGTACTTC | CASSQLQESSYEQYF
TRBJ1-6 | NA | few | 15 | TRBV5-6 | TGTGCCAGCAGACGGAATCGGGGATATAATTCACCCCTCCACTTT | CASRRNRGYNSPLHF
TRBJ1-1 | NA | few | 15 | TRBV7-3 | TGTGCCAGCAGCCCTAAAACAGGTAGAGAAACTGAAGCTTTCTTT | CASSPKTGRETEAFF
TRBJ2-3 | NA | few | 15 | TRBV5-1 | TGCGCCAGCAACCAATTTACGGGGAGGACAGATACGCAGTATTTT | CASNQFTGRTDTQYF